Below are 30 T cell receptor beta chains sequenced from a single sample in a study of radiation and T cells in renal cell carcinoma (dated by TCRdb to 2018 to 2020). The time point label, as the study defines it: baseline pretreatment blood. In light of the paper, this sample's treatment or condition label describes: 15 Gy SBRT to primary tumor, nephrectomy 4 weeks later. Library preparation was by the immunoSEQ multiplex PCR assay. TCRdb re-hosts the immuneACCESS table, in-frame sequences only. Its copies lack some clones; in the studies checked, an unresolved V gene accounts for under half of them, and the cause for the rest is not known. The sample data list 130,000 or so clones, and roughly 80% of these were observed just once. Jointly, the top ten make up roughly 25% of the sample. Sequencing used blood, obtained from a patient whose treatment included radiotherapy and nephrectomy. These receptors were obtained from a woman aged 45-65 years with renal cell carcinoma.

The chain links TRBV5-1 to TRBJ1-4, with 9 bases aligning to TRBD1. CDR1 is SGHRS and CDR2 is YFSETQ in the germline V gene. Losses at the gene ends were 3 bases for V and 0 bases for J; bases not matched to a gene: 3. The CDR3 extends over 16 amino acids. CDR3 DNA: TGCGCCAGCAGCTGGGGACAGGGAACAACTAATGAAAAACTGTTTTTT. It is translated as CASSWGQGTTNEKLFF.

The rearrangement links TRBV5-1 to TRBJ2-7; 7 bases agree with TRBD1. The CDR3 is 14 residues long. The V gene's germline CDR1 is SGHRS and CDR2 YFSETQ. V shed 4 bases and J 3 bases; nucleotides not matched to a gene: 7. The CDR3: CASSPGTEDYEQYF. The CDR3 bases are TGCGCCAGCAGCCCTGGGACAGAAGACTACGAGCAGTACTTC.

CDR3 amino acids: CASSGLQNNQPQHF. CDR3 DNA: TGTGCCAGCAGTGGTTTACAGAACAATCAGCCCCAGCATTTT. V and J are TRBV2 and TRBJ1-5; no firm D call. Per the germline V gene, CDR1 is SNHLY and CDR2 is FYNNEI. The CDR3 has 14 residues. The V end lost 4 bases, the J end lost 3 bases, and 10 bases lay between the germline ends.

The CDR3 coding sequence is TGTGCCAGCAGCCGGAGTTCTAGCGGGGGCACAGATACGCAGTATTTT. This gives the protein CASSRSSSGGTDTQYF. This chain joins TRBV5-4 and TRBJ2-3; 9 nucleotides agree with TRBD2. CDR1 and CDR2 from the germline V gene are SGHNT and YYREEE (reference sequence). J was trimmed by 1 base and V by 4 bases; bases with no gene match: 7. The CDR3 sequence is 16 residues long. Filled out from reference TRBV5-4 and TRBJ2-3, the complete variable domain reads ETGVTQSPTHLIKTRGQQVTLRCSSQSGHNTVSWYQQALGQGPQFIFQYYREEENGRGNFPPRFSGLQFPNYSSELNVNALELDDSALYLCASSRSSSGGTDTQYFGPGTRLTVL.

This chain joins TRBV6-1 and TRBJ1-2, with TRBD1 matching 7 bases. V gave up 8 bases and J gave up 5 bases; unmatched junction bases: 11. Germline V gene lookup returns CDR1 MNHNS and CDR2 SASEGT. This CDR3 is built from 14 residues. The CDR3 DNA follows: TGTGCCAGCTCACAGGGGCGGAGTGGGTATGGCTACACCTTC. Amino acids: CASSQGRSGYGYTF.

The V and J genes are TRBV27 and TRBJ2-5; no reliable D call. Per germline, CDR1 MNHEY and CDR2 SMNVEV (reference sequence). The V gene lost 3 bases and the J gene lost 2 bases, with 10 bases spanning the gap. The CDR3 spans 14 residues. CDR3 sequence (DNA): TGTGCCAGCAGTTTCTTACACGATCAAGAGACCCAGTACTTC. Translating gives CASSFLHDQETQYF.

This clone appeared a single time. The chain is built from TRBV12-1 and TRBJ1-5. TRBV12-1 is annotated as a pseudogene. The CDR3 length is 21 residues. Written as DNA, the CDR3 is TGTGCCAGCAGCTTTCCCCCCGGATGGAGGCAGGAATACTATAGCAATCAGCCCCAGCATTTT. This codes for CASSFPPGWRQEYYSNQPQHF.

This clone has a single count. The chain has TRBV15 and TRBJ2-3; D is uncertain. The CDR3 runs to 12 residues. Trimming took off 4 bases at V and 5 bases at J, with 7 bases between the two ends. The V gene's germline CDR1 is LNHNV and CDR2 YYDKDF (reference sequence). CDR3 coding DNA: TGTGCCACCAGCACTACCGGAGATACGCAGTATTTT. This sequence encodes CATSTTGDTQYF.

This clone was recorded once. V and J are TRBV6-5 and TRBJ2-7; possible D gene TRBD2, 6 bases. This CDR3 region has 15 residues. Trimming removed 6 bases from V and 1 base from J, with 16 bases in between. Germline CDR1 and CDR2: MNHEY and SVGAGI. The CDR3 protein is CASSPRRGESYEQYF. The CDR3, as DNA: TGTGCCAGCAGCCCCCGGAGGGGCGAGTCCTACGAGCAGTACTTC.

This chain joins TRBV10-1 and TRBJ2-3; TRBD2 matches 7 bases. The junction had 5 bases not matched to a gene; V was cut back by 3 bases and J by 2 bases. CDR1 is WNHNN, CDR2 SYGVQD, per germline (reference sequence). This CDR3 comprises 15 residues. CDR3 bases: TGCGCCAGCAGTGACCCAGGGACTACCACAGATACGCAGTATTTT. Its protein is CASSDPGTTTDTQYF.

This chain joins TRBV5-6 and TRBJ2-7, with TRBD1 as a possible D gene (6 bases). The CDR3 is 16 residues long. The ends were cut back, 3 bases at V and 6 bases at J, with 22 bases in the middle. Germline V gene sequence: CDR1 SGHDT, CDR2 YYEEEE. The CDR3 loop reads CASSSTPTGQRGEQYF. The CDR3 region has the DNA TGTGCCAGCAGCTCCACCCCGACAGGCCAGAGGGGCGAGCAGTACTTC.

The CDR3 nucleotides are TGTGCCAGTAGTCTACAGGGGGCGCCGGGTGGCTACACCTTC. This gives the protein CASSLQGAPGGYTF. The chain combines TRBV19 with TRBJ1-2; 9 bases are a match to TRBD1. With V trimmed by 5 bases and J by 7 bases, 8 bases remained unmatched. CDR3 length: 14 amino acids. CDR1 is LNHDA, CDR2 SQIVND, per germline (reference sequence).

J is TRBJ1-4 and V is TRBV25-1; D not resolved. The germline V gene has CDR1 MGHDK and CDR2 SYGVNS. The V gene lost 2 bases and the J gene lost 2 bases, with 6 bases spanning the gap. The CDR3 is 14 residues long. The CDR3 DNA follows: TGTGCCAGCAGTGAAGGGTGGACTAATGAAAAACTGTTTTTT. It is translated as CASSEGWTNEKLFF.

The chain links TRBV7-2 to TRBJ2-5; D may be TRBD2 (7 bases). The CDR3 spans 14 residues. Germline CDR1 is SGHTA and CDR2 is FQGNSA. V dropped 9 bases and J dropped 5 bases, with 19 bases sitting between them. The CDR3 sequence is CASKVAGAGETQYF. The CDR3 DNA sequence: TGTGCCAGTAAAGTTGCGGGGGCGGGGGAGACCCAGTACTTC.

V and J are TRBV6-1 and TRBJ2-5; D not resolved. The V gene's germline CDR1 is MNHNS and CDR2 SASEGT. The CDR3 covers 15 residues. V was cut by 3 bases and J by 2 bases, with 13 bases left in between. The CDR3 coding sequence is TGTGCCAGCAGTGAGGCCCCAATGTCACAAGAGACCCAGTACTTC. It yields the protein CASSEAPMSQETQYF.

This chain uses TRBV7-2 with TRBJ1-2, with a possible D match to TRBD1 (5 bases). Germline assignment: CDR1 SGHTA and CDR2 FQGNSA. This CDR3 is 14 amino acids long. V was pared by 4 bases and J by 4 bases, with 13 bases between. This CDR3 reads CASSSPTASYGYTF. The DNA of the CDR3 is TGTGCCAGCAGCTCTCCGACAGCCTCCTATGGCTACACCTTC.

This clone has only one observation. The chain links TRBV19 to TRBJ1-5; possible D gene TRBD1, 6 bases. CDR1 and CDR2 from the germline V gene are LNHDA and SQIVND (reference sequence). The ends were cut back, 7 bases at V and 1 base at J, with 14 bases in the middle. The CDR3 is 15 amino acids. The CDR3 nucleotides read TGTGCCAGTACCCCCGCAGGGGAGAGCAATCAGCCCCAGCATTTT. Translating gives CASTPAGESNQPQHF.

The chain is built from TRBV4-3 and TRBJ2-3, with D possibly being TRBD1 (5 bases). The ends were cut back, 1 base at V and 0 bases at J, with 11 bases in the middle. The CDR3 runs 16 residues. Germline V gene lookup returns CDR1 LGHNA and CDR2 YSLEER. CDR3 DNA sequence: TGCGCCAGCAGCCAAGGGGGCAGGGCTAGCACAGATACGCAGTATTTT. Translated, it gives CASSQGGRASTDTQYF.

The chain recombines TRBV5-1 with TRBJ2-7; D remains unclear. V lost 5 bases and J lost 6, with 15 bases in between. This CDR3 has 13 amino acids. Germline loops: CDR1 SGHRS, CDR2 YFSETQ. The CDR3 loop is CASSFGQRVEQYF. The CDR3 nucleotides read TGCGCCAGCAGTTTCGGGCAGAGAGTCGAGCAGTACTTC.

CDR3 protein: CASRRQGDTGELFF. DNA for the CDR3: TGTGCCAGCCGGAGACAGGGGGACACCGGGGAGCTGTTTTTT. The V and J genes are TRBV2 and TRBJ2-2, with 9 bases identical to TRBD1. V dropped 8 bases and J dropped 3; count of bases not matched to a gene: 4. Germline CDR1 reads SNHLY; CDR2 reads FYNNEI. CDR3 length: 14 residues.

The sample holds a few counts of this clone. The gene calls are TRBV6-5 and TRBJ2-1; D gene ambiguous. Trimming stripped 0 bases from V and 8 bases from J, with 2 bases between. Per the germline V gene, CDR1 is MNHEY and CDR2 is SVGAGI. The CDR3 has 11 residues. CDR3 in amino acids: CASSYSYEQFF. Written as DNA, the CDR3 is TGTGCCAGCAGTTACTCTTATGAGCAGTTCTTC.

The chain is built from TRBV4-1 and TRBJ1-2; D unclear. The CDR3 is 15 amino acids. Germline V gene data show CDR1 as MGHRA and CDR2 as YSYEKL. The V gene lost 0 bases and the J gene lost 2 bases, with 10 bases spanning the gap. CDR3: CASSQESSQNYGYTF. In nucleotides, the CDR3 is TGCGCCAGCAGCCAAGAATCGTCCCAAAACTATGGCTACACCTTC.

The chain carries TRBV19 and TRBJ2-1; D is uncertain. The CDR3 has 13 amino acids. Germline lookup yields CDR1 LNHDA and CDR2 SQIVND (reference sequence). Deletions cut 5 bases from V and 9 bases from J, with 14 bases between. Here the CDR3 reads CASSGRAAAEQFF. The DNA of the CDR3 is TGTGCCAGTAGTGGCCGCGCTGCCGCTGAGCAGTTCTTC.

This clone was detected once. The rearrangement uses TRBV30 and TRBJ2-7, with D maybe TRBD1 (5 bases). This CDR3 comprises 14 residues. With 2 bases removed from V and 3 bases from J, the gap between germline ends came to 14 bases. Germline V gene sequence: CDR1 GTSNPN, CDR2 SVGIG (reference sequence). The CDR3: CAWSPTGPDYEQYF. CDR3 sequence (DNA): TGTGCCTGGAGTCCAACAGGACCGGACTACGAGCAGTACTTC.

This sequence joins TRBV29-1 and TRBJ1-1; TRBD1 is a possible D gene (6 bases). CDR1 and CDR2 from the germline V gene are SQVTM and ANQGSEA. The CDR3 spans 14 residues. V lost 5 bases and J 10 bases, leaving 23 bases between the germline ends. CDR3 sequence: CSVKGGNREGLAFF. CDR3 sequence (DNA): TGCAGCGTTAAAGGGGGGAACCGGGAAGGGTTAGCTTTCTTT.

The rearrangement joins TRBV7-2 to TRBJ2-5; either TRBD1 or TRBD2 may fit D (5 bases each). In germline, CDR1 is SGHTA, CDR2 FQGNSA. Trimming left V 1 base short and J 6 bases short, with 9 bases between. The CDR3 runs 13 residues. The CDR3 region is CASSLGGWQTQYF. The CDR3 DNA is TGTGCCAGCAGCTTAGGGGGGTGGCAGACCCAGTACTTC. The complete variable domain, with remaining parts taken from reference TRBV7-2 and TRBJ2-5, reads GAGVSQSPSNKVTEKGKDVELRCDPISGHTALYWYRQSLGQGLEFLIYFQGNSAPDKSGLPSDRFSAERTGGSVSTLTIQRTQQEDSAVYLCASSLGGWQTQYFGPGTRLLVL.

This clone was counted once. V is TRBV19 and J is TRBJ1-5; D remains unclear. The germline gives CDR1 LNHDA, CDR2 SQIVND (reference sequence). The CDR3 has 13 residues. The ends were cut back, 5 bases at V and 1 base at J, with 6 bases in the middle. CDR3: CASSPPSNQPQHF. The CDR3, as DNA: TGTGCCAGTAGTCCCCCCAGCAATCAGCCCCAGCATTTT.

J is TRBJ2-5 and V is TRBV5-1, with D unclear. Trimming pared 0 bases from V and 1 base from J, leaving 7 bases between. CDR1 SGHRS and CDR2 YFSETQ come from the germline V gene. The CDR3 spans 14 residues. CDR3 DNA: TGCGCCAGCAGCTTGGAGAGCTCCCAAGAGACCCAGTACTTC. Protein product: CASSLESSQETQYF.

This chain uses TRBV25-1 with TRBJ1-6; 8 bases are shared with TRBD1. The germline CDR1 and CDR2 sequences are MGHDK and SYGVNS. This CDR3 spans 14 amino acids. The J segment lost 7 bases and the V segment lost 6 bases, leaving 5 bases of the junction unmatched. The CDR3 region has the DNA TGTGCCAGCAGAGGACAGGGTCAAAATTCACCCCTCCACTTT. The encoded protein is CASRGQGQNSPLHF.

J is TRBJ2-7 and V is TRBV19; D possibly matches TRBD1 or TRBD2 (5 bases each). Germline CDR1 LNHDA, CDR2 SQIVND (reference sequence). The V and J ends lost 3 bases and 6 bases respectively, with 15 bases between them. This CDR3 has 14 amino acids. The CDR3 DNA follows: TGTGCCAGTAGTATGAGAGGGGACCGGAGCGAGCAGTACTTC. Translated: CASSMRGDRSEQYF.